This TCR beta chain was sequenced during a study of Tregs in tolerant kidney transplant recipients. About this clone itself: Its antigen is unknown.

Study-wide results and limits: No direct test of biological reproducibility was done here.

CDR3 size: 15 residues. The germline CDR1 and CDR2 sequences are MNHEY and SMNVEV (reference sequence). Trimming cost V 5 bases and J 2 bases; bases outside gene matches: 5. Unstimulated Tregs (CD4+CD25+CD127-) and CD4+CD25- non-Tregs were sorted from PBMCs. The data were produced by immunoSEQ multiplex PCR, yet TCRdb's version contains in-frame clones alone and is incomplete. The table shows 80,000 to 90,000 clones, with 85% to 95% occurring only once. The receptor comes from a human donor in good health. The V gene is TRBV27, the J gene TRBJ1-3, with 8 bases that match TRBD1. The sequencing sample was made of CD8+ T cells from blood. The CDR3 DNA is TGTGCCAGCAGTCCCCGGGACAGGACTGGAAACACCATATATTTT. Amino acids: CASSPRDRTGNTIYF.